The 16 T cell receptor beta chains reported below all come from one sample, sequenced in a study of blood T cell repertoires in COVID-19. Sequenced by immunoSEQ multiplex PCR; TCRdb stores in-frame clones only, minus some. The sample shows some 260,000 clones, 80% to 90% of them seen only once. The specimen sequenced was PBMCs or T cells enriched from blood (not recorded which). The receptors were gathered from a man aged 25-40 years with acute COVID-19.

The rearrangement links TRBV11-2 to TRBJ1-5, with D unresolved. Germline V gene lookup returns CDR1 SGHAT and CDR2 FQNNGV. Trimming pared 4 bases from V and 8 bases from J, leaving 18 bases between. The CDR3 covers 15 residues. CDR3 DNA sequence: TGTGCCAGCAGCTCGGCCGGGAACGGTTGGGAGCCCCAGCATTTT. Translation gives CASSSAGNGWEPQHF.

V gene TRBV28 combines with J gene TRBJ1-1; D is unresolved. Per germline, CDR1 MDHEN and CDR2 SYDVKM. V dropped 10 bases and J dropped 0 bases, with 6 bases sitting between them. This CDR3 is 11 amino acids long. CDR3 region: CATGMNTEAFF. The CDR3 coding sequence is TGTGCCACCGGGATGAACACTGAAGCTTTCTTT.

This chain uses TRBV29-1 with TRBJ2-1; 9 bases align to TRBD2. Germline-derived CDR1 and CDR2 are SQVTM and ANQGSEA. Trimming at V came to 0 bases and at J to 0 bases, leaving 3 bases not matched to a gene. The CDR3 is 16 residues long. The CDR3 reads CSVEEGGRVSYNEQFF. Written as DNA, the CDR3 is TGCAGCGTTGAAGAGGGCGGGAGGGTCTCCTACAATGAGCAGTTCTTC.

This CDR3 reads CASSRTSGGIYEQFF. The CDR3 bases are TGTGCCAGCAGCCGGACTAGCGGGGGGATATATGAGCAGTTCTTC. The J gene is TRBJ2-1, the V gene TRBV14; TRBD2 aligns across 14 bases. After removal of 4 bases from V and 8 bases from J, the junction contained 4 bases not matched to a gene. The CDR3 has 15 amino acids. Germline loops: CDR1 SGHDN, CDR2 FVKESK.

The gene calls are TRBV28 and TRBJ1-2; TRBD1 matches 7 bases. CDR3 size: 14 residues. Losses at the gene ends were 7 bases for V and 2 bases for J; bases not matched to a gene: 7. Germline values: CDR1 MDHEN, CDR2 SYDVKM. This chain's CDR3 is CASNLGGQNYGYTF. The CDR3 DNA reads TGTGCCAGCAACCTAGGGGGACAGAACTATGGCTACACCTTC.

The chain uses TRBV4-1 and TRBJ2-3, with a possible D match to TRBD2 (5 bases). V lost 1 base and J 3 bases, leaving 11 bases between the germline ends. Germline loops: CDR1 MGHRA, CDR2 YSYEKL. The CDR3 has 15 residues. The CDR3: CASSQVFRGTDTQYF. The CDR3 region has the DNA TGCGCCAGCAGCCAAGTGTTTCGGGGAACAGATACGCAGTATTTT.

The J gene is TRBJ2-2, the V gene TRBV11-2, with 8 bases fitting TRBD1. The CDR3 consists of 15 residues. The ends lost 1 base at V and 4 bases at J; junction bases unmatched: 2. Germline-derived CDR1 and CDR2 are SGHAT and FQNNGV. The CDR3 sequence: CASSLGTGSTGELFF. CDR3 DNA sequence: TGTGCCAGCAGCTTAGGGACAGGGTCCACCGGGGAGCTGTTTTTT.

The chain uses TRBV27 and TRBJ1-3; D not resolved. The germline CDR1 and CDR2 sequences are MNHEY and SMNVEV (reference sequence). This CDR3 has 16 residues. Deletions cut 5 bases from V and 0 bases from J, with 14 bases between. The CDR3 region is CASSELAPISGNTIYF. CDR3 nucleotide sequence: TGTGCCAGCAGTGAACTTGCCCCCATCTCTGGAAACACCATATATTTT.

The V gene is TRBV5-1, the J gene TRBJ2-3; 11 bases line up with TRBD2. Germline V lookup: CDR1 SGHRS, CDR2 YFSETQ. This CDR3 contains 18 residues. V was pared by 1 base and J by 0 bases, with 7 bases of the junction left unmatched. The DNA for the CDR3 is TGCGCCAGCAGCTTGTATGGGGTAGCGGGGGGGAGCACAGATACGCAGTATTTT. It encodes CASSLYGVAGGSTDTQYF.

V usage is TRBV6-5 and J usage is TRBJ1-2; 10 bases line up with TRBD1. From germline, CDR1 is MNHEY and CDR2 SVGAGI. Trimming took 6 bases from V and 7 from J; bases not matched to a gene: 11. This CDR3 region has 15 residues. CDR3 sequence reads: CASRGTGTGEGGYTF. CDR3 coding DNA: TGTGCCAGCAGGGGAACCGGGACAGGGGAAGGTGGCTACACCTTC.

This chain joins TRBV6-5 and TRBJ2-1, with TRBD1 as a possible D gene (5 bases). Trimming took off 5 bases at V and 5 bases at J, with 16 bases between the two ends. The CDR3 has 15 amino acids. The V gene's germline CDR1 is MNHEY and CDR2 SVGAGI. The CDR3 DNA sequence: TGTGCCAGCAGTCGAGACAGAGAGATTAACAATGAGCAGTTCTTC. Residues: CASSRDREINNEQFF.

The chain is built from TRBV3-1 (or the pseudogene TRBV3-2) and TRBJ1-3; D is unclear. The germline CDR1 and CDR2 sequences are LGHDT and YNNKEL (reference sequence). This CDR3 comprises 11 residues. Trimming took 2 bases from V and 7 from J, leaving 3 bases between them. The CDR3 DNA sequence: TGTGCCAGCAGCCAACTTAACACCATATATTTT. This encodes CASSQLNTIYF.

CDR3 region: CASRQGRTGELFF. As DNA, the CDR3 is TGTGCCAGCAGACAGGGGCGCACCGGGGAGCTGTTTTTT. This chain links TRBV12-3 or TRBV12-4 with TRBJ2-2; 7 nucleotides agree with TRBD1. The CDR3 extends over 13 amino acids. V lost 6 bases, J lost 4 bases, and 2 bases stayed unmatched.

The chain combines TRBV6-5 with TRBJ2-5; 8 positions match TRBD2. The CDR3 loop spans 12 amino acids. The V gene's germline CDR1 is MNHEY and CDR2 SVGAGI. Trimming removed 2 bases from V and 9 bases from J; junction bases left unmatched: 2. CDR3 amino acids: CASSYGTSPQYF. CDR3 DNA: TGTGCCAGCAGTTACGGGACTAGTCCCCAGTACTTC.

V and J are TRBV6-5 and TRBJ2-1; D might be TRBD1 (5 bases). The CDR3 loop spans 15 amino acids. Germline CDR1 and CDR2: MNHEY and SVGAGI. V lost 5 bases, J lost 5 bases, and 16 bases lay in between. The CDR3 sequence: CASSTTRVRDNEQFF. The CDR3, as DNA: TGTGCCAGCAGTACCACCCGAGTCAGGGACAATGAGCAGTTCTTC.

The chain combines TRBV7-8 with TRBJ2-7; 9 bases agree with TRBD1. The CDR3 is made up of 16 amino acids. Germline V gives CDR1 SGHVS, CDR2 FQNEAQ. Trimming cost V 5 bases and J 2 bases; bases outside gene matches: 10. The CDR3 is CASSRNSGTGTYEQYV. In nucleotides, the CDR3 is TGTGCCAGCAGCCGAAACTCCGGGACAGGGACCTACGAGCAGTACGTC.